This T cell receptor (beta chain) was identified during a study of cytomegalovirus exposure and HLA in healthy donors. CDR1 SGDLS and CDR2 YYNGEE come from the germline V gene. J gave up 5 bases and V 0 bases, and 9 bases lay outside the gene matches. The CDR3 contains 16 residues. Regarding the study as a whole: Later on, an analysis showed TCR association rates differing by HLA locus, with DRB1 the most and HLA-C the fewest.

To note about this clone: Its antigen is undetermined.

The PCR ran on 60 Vbeta and 13 Jbeta primers. Assay used: immunoSEQ multiplex PCR; TCRdb lists only in-frame clones, some missing. The profile covers about 150,000 clones, with 80% to 90% appearing a single time and 4.5% to 5.5% taken by the ten largest. The sample was PBMCs. This chain links TRBV9 with TRBJ2-7; 9 bases are shared with TRBD2. The receptor comes from a girl between 10 and 17 years old in good health and CMV-seropositive. The CDR3 spells CASSVGAGLAGNEQYF. The CDR3 DNA sequence: TGTGCCAGCAGCGTAGGAGCTGGGCTAGCGGGGAACGAGCAGTACTTC.